One sample yielded the 18 T cell receptor delta chains listed below, sequenced in a study of Vγ9Vδ2 T cells in congenital toxoplasmosis. A single-tube template-switch cDNA reaction was primed with TRGC- and TRDC-specific primers. The TRGC primer was designed to bind both TRGC1 and TRGC2 constant genes. TCRdb re-called clones from the reads via CATT. The sample contains around 600 delta-chain clones, roughly 4.4% of which appear only once. Sequencing input: gamma-delta T cells from blood. The receptors stem from a child younger than 10 born to a mother with Toxoplasma gondii infection during pregnancy, either congenitally infected or uninfected (not recorded which).

This clone was observed a handful of times. A far larger clone is only one base removed, so a read error is likely. The rearrangement joins TRDV1 to TRDJ1, with 8 nucleotides matching TRDD3. V lost 2 bases and J lost 4; bases outside the gene matches: 0. CDR3 length: 13 residues. CDR1 is TSWWSYY and CDR2 is QGS in the germline V gene. The CDR3 protein is CALGEGIRDKLIF. The CDR3 DNA follows: TGTGCTCTTGGGGAAGGGATACGCGATAAACTCATCTTT.

In its sample, this clone was seen a few times. A read error likely explains this, since a far larger clone differs by one base. Within the sample, other DNA sequences also encode this same CDR3. The J gene was recorded as TRDJ1; no V gene was called; the table's TRDD3 call for D was not verified on the DNA. This CDR3 contains 21 residues. The CDR3 region has the DNA TGTGCTGTCGCTTCCTATCTACGACGTATGCTACTGGGGGATACGGCCGATAAACTCATATTT. Its protein is CAVASYLRRMLLGDTADKLIF.

Turning to this clone: A far larger clone is off by one base, so a read error is likely. The sample contains more than one DNA sequence encoding this CDR3. The chain uses TRAV23/DV6 and TRDJ2; perhaps TRDD3 as D (5 bases). Germline V gene lookup returns CDR1 NTAFDY and CDR2 IRPDVSE (reference sequence). This CDR3 spans 14 amino acids. With 5 bases removed from V and 8 bases from J, the gap between germline ends came to 19 bases. CDR3 nucleotide sequence: TGTGCAGCCAGCATTGGGATTGCCAGGGCACAACTCTTCTTT. Translation: CAASIGIARAQLFF. Variable domain in full (rest from reference TRAV23/DV6 and TRDJ2): QQQVKQSPQSLIVQKGGISIINCAYENTAFDYFPWYQQFPGKGPALLIAIRPDVSEKKEGRFTISFNKSAKQFSLHIMDSQPGDSATYFCAASIGIARAQLFFGKGTQLIVEP.

The table lists this clone with a count of one. The chain recombines TRDV2 with TRDJ2; 13 nucleotides match TRDD3. TCRdb records no J gene; here it was assigned by comparing the DNA to germline. Germline V lookup: CDR1 GEAIGNYY, CDR2 EKD. V was clipped by 3 bases and J by 4 bases; unmatched bases: 4. This CDR3 region has 16 residues. CDR3: CACDRLGDTRTAQLFF. The CDR3 DNA follows: TGTGCCTGTGACCGACTGGGGGATACGCGGACAGCACAACTCTTCTTT.

A remark on this clone: The translation of this DNA and the TCRdb protein of a much larger clone differ at residue 4, probably owing to a read error; the protein shown here is translated from the DNA. This chain links TRDV1 with TRDJ1; D is ambiguous. Germline V gene sequence: CDR1 TSWWSYY, CDR2 QGS. The CDR3 sequence is 16 residues long. The CDR3 loop is CALRDSPNYSDLVLIF. CDR3 nucleotide sequence: TGTGCTCTTCGGGACTCCCCAAATTATTCGGATTTGGTACTCATCTTT.

This clone came up a few times. TCRdb's listed protein matches a much larger clone and diverges from this DNA's translation at residue 6, likely through a read error; the protein shown comes from the DNA. This chain joins TRDV1 and TRDJ1, with 13 positions matching TRDD3. V lost 1 base to trimming and J lost 3 bases; unmatched junction nucleotides: 17. The CDR3 covers 21 residues. The V gene's germline CDR1 is TSWWSYY and CDR2 QGS. The CDR3 loop reads CALGEPSHILGDTRIPDKLIF. As DNA, the CDR3 is TGTGCTCTTGGGGAACCTTCACATATACTGGGGGATACGCGTATTCCCGATAAACTCATCTTT.

This clone has just a few counts. TCRdb assigns this DNA the protein of a much larger clone, which departs from its translation at residue 9; this likely reflects a read error, and the protein shown comes from translating the DNA. This chain links TRDV1 with TRDJ1; TRDD3 matches 10 bases. CDR1 TSWWSYY and CDR2 QGS come from the germline V gene. V lost 4 bases and J lost 1; bases outside the gene matches: 24. This CDR3 has 22 residues. The CDR3 loop is CALGGAFPIYWGMRMSTDKLIF. CDR3 bases: TGTGCTCTTGGGGGGGCCTTCCCCATTTACTGGGGGATGAGGATGTCCACCGATAAACTCATCTTT.

This clone is hyperexpanded within its sample. Other nucleotide sequences in the sample specify the same CDR3. This chain uses TRDV1 with TRDJ1; 7 positions agree with TRDD3. Germline assignment: CDR1 TSWWSYY and CDR2 QGS. The ends lost 4 bases at V and 4 bases at J; junction bases unmatched: 9. The CDR3 runs 15 residues. CDR3 nucleotide sequence: TGTGCTCTTGGGGGATTACTGGGGTTTAACGATAAACTCATCTTT. Translation gives CALGGLLGFNDKLIF.

This clone qualifies as large. The same CDR3 can be traced to other DNA sequences in this sample. V is TRDV2 and J is TRDJ1, with 10 positions matching TRDD3. With 3 bases clipped from V and 2 bases from J, the junction kept 8 bases outside the gene matches. Germline V gives CDR1 GEAIGNYY, CDR2 EKD. The CDR3 totals 16 residues. CDR3 in amino acids: CACDDLGDKTTDKLIF. CDR3 DNA: TGTGCCTGTGACGATCTGGGGGATAAGACGACCGATAAACTCATCTTT.

This clone was seen only a few times. A single base is all that separates this from a far larger clone, so a read error is likely. The sample holds other DNA sequences that translate to the same CDR3. This chain joins TRDV2 and TRDJ3; 7 bases are a match to TRDD3. CDR3 length: 18 amino acids. Germline CDR1 reads GEAIGNYY; CDR2 reads EKD. The CDR3 coding sequence is TGTGCCTGTCACACCCAGACTGGGGTATCCTGGGACACCCGACAGATGTTTTTC. Its translation: CACHTQTGVSWDTRQMFF.

A few counts support this clone. For this DNA, TCRdb reports the protein of a much larger clone, which diverges at residue 3, most likely from a read error; the protein presented here is translated directly from the DNA. The chain uses TRDV2 and TRDJ1, with TRDD3 matching 11 bases. The CDR3 sequence is 15 residues long. Germline V CDR1 and CDR2: GEAIGNYY, EKD. V shed 7 bases, J shed 5 bases, and the junction held 11 bases outside the gene matches. The CDR3 sequence is CAWDVLGDSRDKLIF. The CDR3 coding sequence is TGTGCCTGGGACGTACTGGGGGATAGCCGGGATAAACTCATCTTT.

This clone has just a few counts. A read error is the likely source, as a far larger clone sits one nucleotide away. This CDR3 is also generated by other DNA sequences in the sample. The V and J genes are TRDV2 and TRDJ1; 8 nucleotides match TRDD3. The CDR3 is made up of 20 amino acids. Trimming at V came to 1 base and at J to 0 bases, leaving 18 bases not matched to a gene. From germline, CDR1 is GEAIGNYY and CDR2 EKD. Written as DNA, the CDR3 is TGTGCCTGTGACACTGTACTTGGGGATACCCCTTTTAGGTACACCGATAAACTCATCTTT. Protein: CACDTVLGDTPFRYTDKLIF.

This clone rates as medium-sized. Being one base from a much bigger clone, this may be a read error. This chain links TRDV1 with TRDJ1; 13 bases match TRDD3. The germline V gene encodes CDR1 TSWWSYY and CDR2 QGS. The length of the CDR3 is 18 residues. CDR3 sequence reads: CAIGGQTGGYGGSDKLIF. CDR3 DNA sequence: TGTGCTATTGGGGGTCAAACTGGGGGATACGGGGGGTCCGATAAACTCATCTTT.

This clone has only a few counts. With a far larger clone one base away, a read error is the likely cause. This specimen includes other DNA sequences encoding the same CDR3. J is TRDJ1 and V is TRDV1; 11 bases are shared with TRDD3. The CDR3 loop spans 24 amino acids. Germline CDR1 reads TSWWSYY; CDR2 reads QGS. In nucleotides, the CDR3 is TGTGCCCTTGGGGAACTAACCCCCCTTCTCCCCCGGCTGGGGGATACTCGGGGCACCGATAAACTCATCTTT. It translates to CALGELTPLLPRLGDTRGTDKLIF.

A few counts support this clone. This likely came from a read error, as a far larger clone is one base away. The rearrangement links TRDV2 to TRDJ1; 8 bases fit TRDD3. CDR3 length: 18 amino acids. Germline V gene sequence: CDR1 GEAIGNYY, CDR2 EKD. CDR3 bases: TGTGCCTATGACACCCTCCCGAATGGGGGATCCGACACCGATAAACTCATCTTT. Residues: CAYDTLPNGGSDTDKLIF.

In this sample, this clone is hyperexpanded. The sample has other DNA sequences that encode this CDR3 too. The J gene is TRDJ1, the V gene TRDV3; the D gene is possibly TRDD3 (5 bases). Deletions cut 3 bases from V and 0 bases from J, with 17 bases between. The germline gives CDR1 TVYSNPD, CDR2 GDNSRS (reference sequence). The CDR3 sequence is 15 residues long. The CDR3 reads CAFTKGKPYTDKLIF. For the CDR3, the DNA is TGTGCCTTCACAAAGGGGAAACCGTACACCGATAAACTCATCTTT.

As regards this clone: The mismatch at residue 6 between this DNA's translation and the TCRdb protein of a much larger clone likely reflects a read error; the protein shown is translated from the DNA. The V call is TRDV1, the J call TRDJ1; 7 positions agree with TRDD3. CDR3 length: 18 amino acids. J gave up 0 bases and V 3 bases, and 13 bases lay outside the gene matches. Germline CDR1 reads TSWWSYY; CDR2 reads QGS. The CDR3 sequence: CALGEQSGGPPYTDKLIF. CDR3 DNA: TGTGCTCTTGGGGAGCAGAGTGGGGGACCTCCGTACACCGATAAACTCATCTTT.

Worth noting for this clone: TCRdb's protein, taken from a much larger clone, differs from this DNA's translation at residue 15, likely owing to a read error; the protein displayed comes from the DNA. The chain is built from TRDV1 and TRDJ1; 10 bases are a match to TRDD3. Unmatched junction bases numbered 24, after V lost 4 bases and J lost 1 base. The CDR3 loop spans 22 amino acids. CDR1 is TSWWSYY and CDR2 is QGS in the germline V gene. The CDR3 sequence: CALGGAFPLYWGMRVSTDKLIF. CDR3 DNA sequence: TGTGCTCTTGGGGGGGCCTTCCCCCTTTACTGGGGGATGAGGGTGTCCACCGATAAACTCATCTTT.